This record concerns one T cell receptor beta chain sequence. This CDR3 is 11 amino acids long. V lost 0 bases to trimming and J lost 5 bases, with 5 bases between them. The germline gives CDR1 GTSNPN, CDR2 SVGIG (reference sequence). The data were produced by immunoSEQ multiplex PCR, yet TCRdb's version contains in-frame clones alone and is incomplete. Of about 160,000 clones in the sample, about 74% are singletons; the top ten hold roughly 8%. This entry comes from a study of blood T cell repertoires in COVID-19. Across the whole study: Material from acute and convalescent COVID-19 was sourced from the United States, Italy and Spain.

This sequence joins TRBV30 and TRBJ2-7; D not resolved. Sequencing used peripheral blood. This receptor was identified in a man between 60 and 75 years old with acute or convalescent COVID-19. CDR3 in DNA: TGTGCCTGGAGTGTCTACGACGAGCAGTACTTC. Amino acids: CAWSVYDEQYF.